Reported below is one TCR beta chain. Sequencing was performed with immunoSEQ multiplex PCR; in TCRdb, only in-frame clones are kept and a portion is missing. The sample lists about 520,000 clones; 90% to 97% were seen once. The data originate from a study of shared clonotypes between healthy human individuals. Material for sequencing was naive CD4+ T cells sorted from blood. This sample's subset: CD45RA+ positively selected. The clonotype comes from a woman in her 30s in good health.

The CDR3 loop reads CASSPRGIQETQYF. The CDR3 DNA is TGTGCCAGCTCACCACGCGGGATTCAAGAGACCCAGTACTTC. The gene calls are TRBV18 and TRBJ2-5; D is perhaps TRBD2 (6 bases). This CDR3 contains 14 residues. Germline CDR1 is KGHSH and CDR2 is LQKENI. Trimming cost V 1 base and J 2 bases, with 8 bases left between them.